These 28 T cell receptor beta chains came from one sample sequenced in a study of T cell repertoires in cytomegalovirus infection. No cognate antigen is known for these TCRs. One entry per CDR3 protein results from TCRdb running MiXCR on the reads. Of nearly 700,000 distinct CDR3 sequences listed, around 32% were seen once; the top ten hold around a sixth. Here the sequenced sample was cultured PBMCs, taken from culture after CMV antigen stimulation. These receptors originate from a human donor in good health (CMV status not recorded). Some clones in this sample may be carry-over from other donors' samples.

The chain couples TRBV12-3 or TRBV12-4 to TRBJ2-1, with D tentatively TRBD2 (6 bases). This CDR3 has 14 amino acids. V lost 8 bases, J lost 7 bases, and 18 bases lay in between. CDR3 nucleotide sequence: TGTGCCAGCTCGTCGGGGACTGACTGGAATGAGCAGTTCTTC. Protein sequence: CASSSGTDWNEQFF.

This clonotype was counted ten times or more. This chain connects TRBV12-3 or TRBV12-4 to TRBJ1-2, with D possibly TRBD1 on 6 matching bases. The CDR3 has 14 residues. Trimming removed 5 bases at V and 5 bases at J, with 15 bases between. The CDR3 loop reads CASSGSRGGYGYTF. Here the CDR3 DNA reads TGTGCCAGCAGTGGCTCAAGGGGGGGGTATGGCTACACCTTC.

V gene TRBV14 combines with J gene TRBJ2-5; 7 nucleotides agree with TRBD1. Germline values: CDR1 SGHDN, CDR2 FVKESK. The junction had 6 bases not matched to a gene; V was cut back by 3 bases and J by 5 bases. The CDR3 runs 14 residues. The CDR3 nucleotides read TGTGCCAGCAGCCACGGACAGGAAGGGGAGACCCAGTACTTC. It encodes CASSHGQEGETQYF.

This chain joins TRBV12-3 or TRBV12-4 and TRBJ1-2, with D possibly TRBD1 on 6 matching bases. V was trimmed by 5 bases and J by 2 bases, leaving 18 bases between them. The CDR3 totals 16 residues. CDR3 sequence reads: CASSPMTGHFNYGYTF. The CDR3 DNA reads TGTGCCAGCAGTCCGATGACAGGCCACTTCAACTATGGCTACACCTTC.

The chain combines TRBV18 with TRBJ1-2, with TRBD1 matching 7 bases. V gave up 3 bases and J gave up 7 bases; unmatched junction bases: 8. Germline V gene data show CDR1 as KGHSH and CDR2 as LQKENI. This CDR3 has 14 residues. The CDR3 protein is CASSPRQGEGGYTF. DNA for the CDR3: TGTGCCAGCTCACCCAGACAGGGTGAGGGTGGCTACACCTTC. The complete variable domain, with remaining parts taken from reference TRBV18 and TRBJ1-2, reads NAGVMQNPRHLVRRRGQEARLRCSPMKGHSHVYWYRQLPEEGLKFMVYLQKENIIDESGMPKERFSAEFPKEGPSILRIQQVVRGDSAAYFCASSPRQGEGGYTFGSGTRLTVV.

This clonotype has more than one count but fewer than ten. The chain recombines TRBV4-1 with TRBJ1-1; tentatively, D is TRBD1 (5 bases). CDR1 and CDR2 from the germline V gene are MGHRA and YSYEKL. V was pared by 5 bases and J by 1 base, with 14 bases between. This CDR3 has 15 amino acids. CDR3 sequence: CASSRRVGENTEAFF. The CDR3 DNA is TGCGCCAGCAGCAGGAGGGTGGGGGAGAACACTGAAGCTTTCTTT.

The chain uses TRBV7-2 and TRBJ2-7, with D possibly TRBD1 on 6 matching bases. Trimming left V 6 bases short and J 4 bases short, with 19 bases between. Germline CDR1 SGHTA, CDR2 FQGNSA. The CDR3 length is 15 residues. CDR3 in amino acids: CASSLGARGMYEQYF. The CDR3 nucleotides read TGTGCCAGCAGTCTGGGGGCACGGGGTATGTACGAGCAGTACTTC.

V and J are TRBV5-4 and TRBJ2-1; 12 bases are shared with TRBD1. The germline CDR1 and CDR2 sequences are SGHNT and YYREEE (reference sequence). Trimming took 4 bases from V and 8 from J; bases not matched to a gene: 7. The CDR3 is 15 amino acids. The CDR3 DNA sequence: TGTGCCAGCAGCCCCCCCGGGACAGGGGGCCATGAGCAGTTCTTC. This gives the protein CASSPPGTGGHEQFF.

This chain uses TRBV12-3 or TRBV12-4 with TRBJ1-1; 10 positions match TRBD1. Unmatched junction bases numbered 3, after V lost 4 bases and J lost 7 bases. This CDR3 region has 13 residues. CDR3: CASSYGQGVEAFF. The CDR3 DNA reads as TGTGCCAGCAGTTATGGACAGGGGGTTGAAGCTTTCTTT.

The rearrangement links TRBV28 to TRBJ1-4; D ambiguous. V lost 4 bases and J lost 5, with 17 bases in between. The germline V gene encodes CDR1 MDHEN and CDR2 SYDVKM. This CDR3 region has 16 residues. The CDR3 here is CASSSLHGSRNEKLFF. In DNA form, the CDR3 reads TGTGCCAGCAGTTCCCTACACGGGAGTAGAAATGAAAAACTGTTTTTT.

The V and J genes are TRBV7-9 and TRBJ2-7; tentatively, D is TRBD2 (5 bases). Germline V gene data show CDR1 as SEHNR and CDR2 as FQNEAQ (reference sequence). This CDR3 spans 12 amino acids. Trimming removed 5 bases at V and 5 bases at J, with 10 bases between. The CDR3 DNA reads TGTGCCAGCAGCCAGCGGTCCCACGAGCAGTACTTC. It translates to CASSQRSHEQYF.

This clonotype was observed many times. The gene calls are TRBV7-2 and TRBJ1-2; unclear D gene. There are 13 residues in the CDR3. Germline V lookup: CDR1 SGHTA, CDR2 FQGNSA. The germline V and J ends were trimmed by 4 bases and 4 bases, with 10 bases remaining between them. The CDR3: CASSYVTSYGYTF. CDR3 nucleotide sequence: TGTGCCAGCAGCTACGTAACCTCCTATGGCTACACCTTC.

This chain links TRBV29-1 with TRBJ2-3; D is perhaps TRBD1 (5 bases). The CDR3 has 13 amino acids. Per germline, CDR1 SQVTM and CDR2 ANQGSEA. V was clipped by 1 base and J by 0 bases, with 5 bases between them. The CDR3 DNA is TGCAGCGTTGAAGGACAGAGCACAGATACGCAGTATTTT. It is translated as CSVEGQSTDTQYF.

This chain links TRBV15 with TRBJ2-1; 9 nucleotides agree with TRBD2. J gave up 9 bases and V 1 base, and 7 bases lay outside the gene matches. The CDR3 is made up of 15 amino acids. Germline V CDR1 and CDR2: LNHNV, YYDKDF (reference sequence). The CDR3 spells CATSRVGLALREQFF. In DNA form, the CDR3 reads TGTGCCACCAGCAGAGTGGGACTAGCCCTCCGTGAGCAGTTCTTC. Full variable domain (outside the CDR3, taken from reference TRBV15 and TRBJ2-1): DAMVIQNPRYQVTQFGKPVTLSCSQTLNHNVMYWYQQKSSQAPKLLFHYYDKDFNNEADTPDNFQSRRPNTSFCFLDIRSPGLGDTAMYLCATSRVGLALREQFFGPGTRLTVL.

This clonotype was seen at least ten times. The J gene is TRBJ2-1, the V gene TRBV7-2; D is unresolved. CDR3 length equals 14 residues. The V end lost 2 bases, the J end lost 8 bases, and 13 bases lay between the germline ends. CDR1 is SGHTA, CDR2 FQGNSA, per germline. The DNA for the CDR3 is TGTGCCAGCAGCTTACCCCTCTTTTCCGATGAGCAGTTCTTC. This translates into CASSLPLFSDEQFF.

The gene calls are TRBV11-2 and TRBJ2-5; 12 bases agree with TRBD2. Unmatched junction bases numbered 7, after V lost 2 bases and J lost 3 bases. The CDR3 runs to 17 residues. CDR1 and CDR2 (germline): SGHAT, FQNNGV. CDR3 sequence (DNA): TGTGCCAGCAGCTTAATTTCACTAGCGGGGGGTAAAGAGACCCAGTACTTC. Translated, it gives CASSLISLAGGKETQYF.

This clonotype was seen a handful of times. This chain joins TRBV7-9 and TRBJ2-1; D possibly corresponds to TRBD1 (5 bases). Germline values: CDR1 SEHNR, CDR2 FQNEAQ (reference sequence). The CDR3 sequence is 13 residues long. Trimming shortened V by 5 bases and J by 7 bases, and 12 bases separated the two germline ends. The CDR3 protein is CASSGPPGNEQFF. In nucleotides, the CDR3 is TGTGCCAGCAGCGGACCCCCAGGGAATGAGCAGTTCTTC.

The V and J genes are TRBV12-3 or TRBV12-4 and TRBJ2-5; 7 bases match TRBD2. V lost 8 bases to trimming and J lost 5 bases; unmatched junction nucleotides: 14. The CDR3 is 15 residues long. Here the CDR3 DNA reads TGTGCCAGCCGGGACTGGCGGGAGTCGTGGGAGACCCAGTACTTC. This encodes CASRDWRESWETQYF.

This clonotype came up a few times. The V gene is TRBV7-2, the J gene TRBJ1-4; TRBD1 matches 7 bases. CDR1 is SGHTA, CDR2 FQGNSA, per germline. This CDR3 spans 15 amino acids. Germline trimming cut 1 base from V and 6 bases from J; bases unmatched to any gene: 5. CDR3 region: CASSLGARGDEKLFF. CDR3 DNA sequence: TGTGCCAGCAGCTTAGGAGCCAGGGGGGATGAAAAACTGTTTTTT. The full variable domain, rest sourced from reference TRBV7-2 and TRBJ1-4, is GAGVSQSPSNKVTEKGKDVELRCDPISGHTALYWYRQSLGQGLEFLIYFQGNSAPDKSGLPSDRFSAERTGGSVSTLTIQRTQQEDSAVYLCASSLGARGDEKLFFGSGTQLSVL.

V is TRBV6-1 and J is TRBJ2-1; 7 nucleotides line up with TRBD1. The CDR3 length is 15 residues. CDR1 and CDR2 from the germline V gene are MNHNS and SASEGT. V shed 7 bases, J shed 15 bases, and the junction held 21 bases outside the gene matches. CDR3 DNA sequence: TGTGCCAGCACCCAAGGGGGCCCCCGGGGCTCTGGGCGGTTCTTC. This sequence encodes CASTQGGPRGSGRFF.

The table lists this clonotype with a few counts. This chain uses TRBV4-1 with TRBJ1-1; no reliable D call. Trimming pared 1 base from V and 1 base from J, leaving 13 bases between. The CDR3 loop spans 16 amino acids. Germline CDR1 and CDR2: MGHRA and YSYEKL. The CDR3 loop reads CASSQVSGKRNTEAFF. In DNA form, the CDR3 reads TGCGCCAGCAGCCAAGTGTCAGGAAAGCGGAACACTGAAGCTTTCTTT.

The rearrangement uses TRBV6-1 and TRBJ2-7; D possibly uses TRBD1 or TRBD2 (5 bases each). Trimming shortened V by 1 base and J by 0 bases, and 7 bases separated the two germline ends. Germline V gene data show CDR1 as MNHNS and CDR2 as SASEGT. The CDR3 extends over 14 amino acids. The CDR3 region is CASSEGDPSYEQYF. The CDR3 DNA sequence: TGTGCCAGCAGTGAAGGGGACCCCTCCTACGAGCAGTACTTC.

The rearrangement joins TRBV7-9 to TRBJ2-3, with 8 bases fitting TRBD1. The CDR3 totals 17 residues. Germline V gene sequence: CDR1 SEHNR, CDR2 FQNEAQ (reference sequence). Trimming at V came to 1 base and at J to 1 base, leaving 7 bases not matched to a gene. The CDR3 DNA follows: TGTGCCAGCAGCTTAGACCCGACAGGGGATGGCACAGATACGCAGTATTTT. Protein sequence: CASSLDPTGDGTDTQYF.

The rearrangement uses TRBV7-8 and TRBJ2-3; no reliable D call. The CDR3 consists of 14 residues. Germline-derived CDR1 and CDR2 are SGHVS and FQNEAQ. V was clipped by 3 bases and J by 6 bases, with 13 bases between them. The CDR3 nucleotides are TGTGCCAGCAGCTTTTATAAACGAACGGATACGCAGTATTTT. It specifies CASSFYKRTDTQYF.

The chain couples TRBV7-6 to TRBJ2-1; 8 nucleotides agree with TRBD2. The CDR3 has 21 residues. J lost 0 bases, V lost 5 bases, and 21 bases had no gene match. The germline V gene encodes CDR1 SGHVS and CDR2 FNYEAQ. The CDR3 loop is CASSPSHLAGNPPSSYNEQFF. The CDR3 DNA is TGTGCCAGCAGCCCCTCCCACCTAGCGGGCAACCCCCCGAGCTCCTACAATGAGCAGTTCTTC.

This clonotype was seen only a few times. The chain uses TRBV27 and TRBJ1-5, with D unclear. The germline V gene has CDR1 MNHEY and CDR2 SMNVEV (reference sequence). The CDR3 has 15 residues. Trimming cost V 4 bases and J 0 bases, with 10 bases left between them. In nucleotides, the CDR3 is TGTGCCAGCAGTTCGCACAGTAATAGCAATCAGCCCCAGCATTTT. This translates into CASSSHSNSNQPQHF.

The sample holds a few counts of this clonotype. The chain is built from TRBV28 and TRBJ2-1, with 8 bases fitting TRBD1. The CDR3 length is 15 residues. The J segment lost 10 bases and the V segment lost 6 bases, leaving 14 bases of the junction unmatched. Germline V gene sequence: CDR1 MDHEN, CDR2 SYDVKM. The CDR3 region is CASRTRQGPTGEQFF. The CDR3 coding sequence is TGTGCCAGCAGAACTCGACAGGGGCCCACTGGGGAGCAGTTCTTC.

This clonotype was picked up one time. This may arise from a read error, as a much more abundant clone is one base away. The genes are TRBV6-1 and TRBJ2-5; 9 bases map to TRBD1. The J segment lost 1 base and the V segment lost 6 bases, leaving 3 bases of the junction unmatched. Germline values: CDR1 MNHNS, CDR2 SASEGT. CDR3 length equals 14 residues. CDR3 amino acids: CASRPDRGQETQYF. In DNA, the CDR3 is TGTGCCAGCAGGCCGGACAGGGGCCAAGAGACCCAGTACTTC.